This T cell receptor (beta chain) is drawn from a study of cytomegalovirus exposure and HLA in healthy donors. For the study at large: Earlier sequencing of approximately 200 million T cells yielded approximately 120 million unique TCR beta sequences. Notes on the study in general: Some V segments, TRBV6-2 and TRBV6-3 among them, were indistinguishable and were therefore excluded. In a later analysis, a missense DCLRE1C variant was linked to TCR beta V- and J-gene trimming. Differences between HLA loci emerged in a later analysis of TCR association rates, with DRB1 most and HLA-C fewest.

With respect to this clone: What it recognizes is unknown.

The primer mix had 60 Vbeta and 13 Jbeta primers. The table came from immunoSEQ multiplex PCR; TCRdb's copy has only in-frame clones and leaves some out. In the table there are some 120,000 clones, approximately 80% of which are singletons. Germline values: CDR1 GTSNPN, CDR2 SVGIG (reference sequence). The V and J ends lost 1 base and 6 bases, in that order; junction bases with no gene match: 1. The CDR3 loop spans 14 amino acids. Material for sequencing was PBMCs. The sequence was collected from a man in his thirties or forties in good health and CMV-seronegative. V and J are TRBV30 and TRBJ2-7, with 15 bases matching TRBD2. CDR3 nucleotide sequence: TGTGCCTGGAGTGCGGGACTAGCGGGAGGCGAGCAGTACTTC. Translated: CAWSAGLAGGEQYF.